The clone carrying this T cell receptor (beta chain) has more than one count but fewer than ten. The data were obtained in a study of cytomegalovirus exposure and HLA in healthy donors. The PCR was carried out with 60 Vbeta primers and 13 Jbeta primers. Method: immunoSEQ multiplex PCR; TCRdb's copy keeps in-frame clones and lacks some. Of under 90,000 clones listed, roughly 75% are singletons. V was pared by 3 bases and J by 7 bases, with 5 bases of the junction left unmatched. Germline assignment: CDR1 SGHRS and CDR2 YFSETQ. The CDR3 is 13 amino acids. V is TRBV5-1 and J is TRBJ2-7, with TRBD1 matching over 9 bases. The clonotype comes from a woman between 40 and 55 years old in good health and CMV-seronegative. The sequencing input was PBMCs. Here the CDR3 DNA reads TGCGCCAGCAGCTGGGACAGGGAGGAGGAGCAGTACTTC. Protein product: CASSWDREEEQYF.